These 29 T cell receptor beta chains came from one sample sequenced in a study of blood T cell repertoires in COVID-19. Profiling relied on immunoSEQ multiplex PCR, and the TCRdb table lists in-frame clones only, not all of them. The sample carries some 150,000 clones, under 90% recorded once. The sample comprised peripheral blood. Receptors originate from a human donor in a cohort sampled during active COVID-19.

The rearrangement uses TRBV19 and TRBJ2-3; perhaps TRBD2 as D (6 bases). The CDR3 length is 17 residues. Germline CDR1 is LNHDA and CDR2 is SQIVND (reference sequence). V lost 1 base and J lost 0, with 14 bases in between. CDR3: CASSIGVGGTSTDTQYF. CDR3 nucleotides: TGTGCCAGTAGTATAGGTGTTGGAGGGACTAGCACAGATACGCAGTATTTT.

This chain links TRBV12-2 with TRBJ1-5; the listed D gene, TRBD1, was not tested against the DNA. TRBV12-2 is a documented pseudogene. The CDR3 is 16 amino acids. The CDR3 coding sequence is TGTGCAAGTCGCTCCACCTACAGGGGGCGCAATCAGCCCCAGCATTTT. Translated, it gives CASRSTYRGRNQPQHF.

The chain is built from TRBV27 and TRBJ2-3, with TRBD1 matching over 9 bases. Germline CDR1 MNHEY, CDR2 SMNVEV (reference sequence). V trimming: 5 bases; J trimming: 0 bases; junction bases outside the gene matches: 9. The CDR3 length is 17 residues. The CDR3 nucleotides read TGTGCCAGCAGTCTAGCCGGACAGGGGACTAGCACAGATACGCAGTATTTT. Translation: CASSLAGQGTSTDTQYF.

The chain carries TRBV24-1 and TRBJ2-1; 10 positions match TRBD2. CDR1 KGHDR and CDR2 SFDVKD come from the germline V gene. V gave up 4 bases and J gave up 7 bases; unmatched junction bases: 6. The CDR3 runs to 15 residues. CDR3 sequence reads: CATSESGGAGNEQFF. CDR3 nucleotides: TGTGCCACCAGTGAGAGCGGGGGGGCGGGAAATGAGCAGTTCTTC.

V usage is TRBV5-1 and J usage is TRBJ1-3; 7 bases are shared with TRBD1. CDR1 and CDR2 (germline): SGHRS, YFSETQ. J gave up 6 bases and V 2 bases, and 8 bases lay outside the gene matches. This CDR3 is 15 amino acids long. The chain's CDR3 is CASSFGGQAQNTIYF. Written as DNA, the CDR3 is TGCGCCAGCAGCTTTGGTGGACAGGCTCAAAACACCATATATTTT.

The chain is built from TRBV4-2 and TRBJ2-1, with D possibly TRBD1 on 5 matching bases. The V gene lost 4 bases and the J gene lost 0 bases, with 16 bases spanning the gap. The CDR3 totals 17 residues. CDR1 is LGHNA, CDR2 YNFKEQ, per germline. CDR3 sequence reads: CASSRQGAESSYNEQFF. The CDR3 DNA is TGTGCCAGCAGCCGTCAAGGGGCCGAGAGCTCCTACAATGAGCAGTTCTTC.

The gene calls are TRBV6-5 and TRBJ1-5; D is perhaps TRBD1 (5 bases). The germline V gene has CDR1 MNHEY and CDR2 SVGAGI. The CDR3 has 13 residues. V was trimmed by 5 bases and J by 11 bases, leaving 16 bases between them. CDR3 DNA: TGTGCCAGCAGTCGGAGCAGGGAGGAGTCCCAGCATTTT. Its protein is CASSRSREESQHF.

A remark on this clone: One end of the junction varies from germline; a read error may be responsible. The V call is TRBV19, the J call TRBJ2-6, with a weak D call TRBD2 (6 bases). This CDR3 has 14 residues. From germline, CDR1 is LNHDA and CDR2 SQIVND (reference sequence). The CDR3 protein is CASSPRVGGNVLTF. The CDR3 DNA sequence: TGTGCCAGTAGTCCTCGGGTCGGGGGCAACGTCCTGACTTTC.

The CDR3 DNA reads TGTGCCAGCAGTCGGGACAGGGGTTTCAATCAGCCCCAGCATTTT. Translation: CASSRDRGFNQPQHF. This chain connects TRBV6-2 or TRBV6-3 to TRBJ1-5; 10 nucleotides align to TRBD1. Germline trimming cut 5 bases from V and 3 bases from J; bases unmatched to any gene: 4. This CDR3 region has 15 residues. CDR1 is MNHEY and CDR2 is SVGEGT in the germline V gene.

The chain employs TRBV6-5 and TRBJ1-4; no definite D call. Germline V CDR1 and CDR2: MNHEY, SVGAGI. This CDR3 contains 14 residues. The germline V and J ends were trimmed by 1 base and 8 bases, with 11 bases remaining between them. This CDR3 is CASSYFGENEKLFF. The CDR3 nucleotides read TGTGCCAGCAGTTACTTCGGGGAGAACGAAAAACTGTTTTTT.

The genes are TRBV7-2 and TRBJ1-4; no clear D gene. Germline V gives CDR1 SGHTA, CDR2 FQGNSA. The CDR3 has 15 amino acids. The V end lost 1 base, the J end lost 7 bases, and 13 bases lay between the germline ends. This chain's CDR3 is CASSLGGSGVEKLFF. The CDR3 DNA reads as TGTGCCAGCAGCTTAGGAGGGTCCGGGGTTGAAAAACTGTTTTTT.

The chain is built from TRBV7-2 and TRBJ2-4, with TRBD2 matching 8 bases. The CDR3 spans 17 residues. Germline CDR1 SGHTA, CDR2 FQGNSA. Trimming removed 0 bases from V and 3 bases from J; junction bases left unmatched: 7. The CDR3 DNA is TGTGCCAGCAGCTTAGCTACTCCGGGAGGGGTCAAAAACATTCAGTACTTC. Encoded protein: CASSLATPGGVKNIQYF.

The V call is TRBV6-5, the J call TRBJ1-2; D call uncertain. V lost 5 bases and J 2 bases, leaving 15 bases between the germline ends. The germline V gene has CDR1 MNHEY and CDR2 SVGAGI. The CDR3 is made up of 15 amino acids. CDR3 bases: TGTGCCAGCAGTCCCCCACCTCCTAGGAACTATGGCTACACCTTC. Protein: CASSPPPPRNYGYTF.

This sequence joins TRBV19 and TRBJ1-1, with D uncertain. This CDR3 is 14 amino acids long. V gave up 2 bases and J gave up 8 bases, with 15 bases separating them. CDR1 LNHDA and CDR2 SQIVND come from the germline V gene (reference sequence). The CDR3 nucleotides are TGTGCCAGTAGTATAAGGAGCTGGGAGCCCGAAGCTTTCTTT. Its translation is CASSIRSWEPEAFF.

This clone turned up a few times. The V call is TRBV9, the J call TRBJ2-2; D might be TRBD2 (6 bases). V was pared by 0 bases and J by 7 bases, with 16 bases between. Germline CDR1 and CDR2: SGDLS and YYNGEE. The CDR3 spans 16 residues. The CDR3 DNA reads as TGTGCCAGCAGCGTAGATGCAAGGCGGGGAGACGGGGAGCTGTTTTTT. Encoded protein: CASSVDARRGDGELFF.

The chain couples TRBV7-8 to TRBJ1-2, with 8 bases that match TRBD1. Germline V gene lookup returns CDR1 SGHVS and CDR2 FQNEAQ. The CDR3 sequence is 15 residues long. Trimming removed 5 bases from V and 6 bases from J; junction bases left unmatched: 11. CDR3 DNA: TGTGCCAGCAGCCCGCCCGGGACAGGAAGGAATGGCTACACCTTC. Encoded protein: CASSPPGTGRNGYTF.

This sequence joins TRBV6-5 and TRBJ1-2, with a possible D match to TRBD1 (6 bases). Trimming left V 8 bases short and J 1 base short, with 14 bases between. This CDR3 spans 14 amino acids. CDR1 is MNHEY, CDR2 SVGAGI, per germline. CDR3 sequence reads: CASRRTDVNYGYTF. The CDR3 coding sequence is TGTGCCAGCCGCCGGACAGATGTTAACTATGGCTACACCTTC.

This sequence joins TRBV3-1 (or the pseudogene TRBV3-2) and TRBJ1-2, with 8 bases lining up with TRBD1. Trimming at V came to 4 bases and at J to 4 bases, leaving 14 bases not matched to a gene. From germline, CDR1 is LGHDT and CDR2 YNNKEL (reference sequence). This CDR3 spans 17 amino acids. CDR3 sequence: CASSLTSPGQEGYGYTF. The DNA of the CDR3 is TGTGCCAGCAGCCTTACTTCCCCGGGACAGGAGGGCTATGGCTACACCTTC.

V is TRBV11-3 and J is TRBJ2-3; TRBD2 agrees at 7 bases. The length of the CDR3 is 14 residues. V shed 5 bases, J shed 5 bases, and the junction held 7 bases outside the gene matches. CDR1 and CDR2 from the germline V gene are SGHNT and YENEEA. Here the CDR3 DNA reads TGTGCCAGCAGCCTAGGGGAGGGCCTAGATACGCAGTATTTT. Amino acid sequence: CASSLGEGLDTQYF.

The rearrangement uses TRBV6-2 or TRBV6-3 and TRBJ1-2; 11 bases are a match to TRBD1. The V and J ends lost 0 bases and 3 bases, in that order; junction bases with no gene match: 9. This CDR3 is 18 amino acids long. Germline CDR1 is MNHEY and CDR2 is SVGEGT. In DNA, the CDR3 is TGTGCCAGCAGTTACTCACGGACAGGGGGCTTCTTTTACTATGGCTACACCTTC. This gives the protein CASSYSRTGGFFYYGYTF.

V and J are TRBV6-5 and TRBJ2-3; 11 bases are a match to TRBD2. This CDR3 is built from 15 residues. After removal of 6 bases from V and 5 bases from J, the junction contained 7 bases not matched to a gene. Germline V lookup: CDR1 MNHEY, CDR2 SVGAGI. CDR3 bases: TGTGCCAGCAGCCTAGCGGGGGGCCGTGGAGATACGCAGTATTTT. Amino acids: CASSLAGGRGDTQYF.

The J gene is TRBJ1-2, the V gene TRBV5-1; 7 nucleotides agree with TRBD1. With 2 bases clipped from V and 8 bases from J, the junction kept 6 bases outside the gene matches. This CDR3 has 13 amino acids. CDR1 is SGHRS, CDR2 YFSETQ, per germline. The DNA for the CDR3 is TGCGCCAGCAGCTTCGGACAGGACGGCGGCTACACCTTC. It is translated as CASSFGQDGGYTF.

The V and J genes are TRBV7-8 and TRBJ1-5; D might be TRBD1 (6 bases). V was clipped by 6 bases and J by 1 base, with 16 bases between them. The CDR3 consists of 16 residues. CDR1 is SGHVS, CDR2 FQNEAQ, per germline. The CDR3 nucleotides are TGTGCCAGCAGTACGCAGGGGATTACCAGCAATCAGCCCCAGCATTTT. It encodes CASSTQGITSNQPQHF.

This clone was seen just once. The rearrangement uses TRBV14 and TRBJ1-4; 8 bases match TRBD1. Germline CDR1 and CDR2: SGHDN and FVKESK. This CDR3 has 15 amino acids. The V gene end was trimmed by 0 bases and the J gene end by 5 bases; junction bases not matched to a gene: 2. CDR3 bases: TGTGCCAGCAGCCAAGAACAGGGGGGGAATGAAAAACTGTTTTTT. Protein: CASSQEQGGNEKLFF.

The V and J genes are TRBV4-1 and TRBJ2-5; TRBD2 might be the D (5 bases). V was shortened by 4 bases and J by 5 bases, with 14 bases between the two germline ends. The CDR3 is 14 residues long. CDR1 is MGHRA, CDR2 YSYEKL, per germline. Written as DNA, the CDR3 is TGCGCCAGCAGCCGTGGGAGTAGTGGGGAGACCCAGTACTTC. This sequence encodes CASSRGSSGETQYF.

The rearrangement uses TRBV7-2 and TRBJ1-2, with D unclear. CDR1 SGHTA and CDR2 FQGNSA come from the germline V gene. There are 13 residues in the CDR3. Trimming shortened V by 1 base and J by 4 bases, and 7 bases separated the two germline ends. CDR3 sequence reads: CASSLGQVYGYTF. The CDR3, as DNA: TGTGCCAGCAGCTTAGGGCAGGTCTATGGCTACACCTTC.

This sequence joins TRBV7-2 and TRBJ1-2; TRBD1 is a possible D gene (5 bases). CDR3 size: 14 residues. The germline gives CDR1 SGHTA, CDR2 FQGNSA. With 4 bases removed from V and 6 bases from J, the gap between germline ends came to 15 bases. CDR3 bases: TGTGCCAGCAGCTCACCGCAGGGTTTCGATGGCTACACCTTC. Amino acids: CASSSPQGFDGYTF.

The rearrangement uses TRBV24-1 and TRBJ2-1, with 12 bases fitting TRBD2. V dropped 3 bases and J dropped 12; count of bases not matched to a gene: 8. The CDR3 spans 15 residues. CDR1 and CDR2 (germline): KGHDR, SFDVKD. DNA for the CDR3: TGTGCCACCAGTGATCCTAGCGGGGGGGCCACTAGGCAGTTCTTC. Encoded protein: CATSDPSGGATRQFF.

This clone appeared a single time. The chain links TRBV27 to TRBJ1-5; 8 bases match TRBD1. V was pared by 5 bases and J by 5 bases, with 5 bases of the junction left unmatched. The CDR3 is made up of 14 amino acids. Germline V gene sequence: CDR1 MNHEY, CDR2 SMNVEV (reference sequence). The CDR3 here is CASSQGTGDQPQHF. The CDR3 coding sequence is TGTGCCAGCAGTCAAGGGACAGGAGATCAGCCCCAGCATTTT.